The clone carrying this TCR beta chain was recorded a few times. The V and J ends lost 5 bases and 5 bases respectively, with 13 bases between them. CDR3 length: 13 amino acids. The sample belongs to a study of early T cells in non-severe SARS-CoV-2 infection. Study in general: RNA in bulk from unsorted whole blood was sequenced, and chains were unpaired.

Researchers tagged individual cDNA molecules with unique molecular identifiers. TCRdb re-derived calls from the 5' RACE reads in MiXCR, one entry per CDR3 protein. The repertoire holds some 60,000 distinct CDR3 sequences, with roughly 10% as singletons. V and J are TRBV12-3 or TRBV12-4 and TRBJ2-7, with D possibly being TRBD1 (6 bases). The receptor was derived from an adult who was a healthcare worker with PCR-confirmed SARS-CoV-2 infection or an uninfected control (not recorded which). Sequences were obtained from whole blood. DNA for the CDR3: TGTGCCAGCAGTCCGGGTGGGGGCAACGAGCAGTACTTC. Translated, it gives CASSPGGGNEQYF.